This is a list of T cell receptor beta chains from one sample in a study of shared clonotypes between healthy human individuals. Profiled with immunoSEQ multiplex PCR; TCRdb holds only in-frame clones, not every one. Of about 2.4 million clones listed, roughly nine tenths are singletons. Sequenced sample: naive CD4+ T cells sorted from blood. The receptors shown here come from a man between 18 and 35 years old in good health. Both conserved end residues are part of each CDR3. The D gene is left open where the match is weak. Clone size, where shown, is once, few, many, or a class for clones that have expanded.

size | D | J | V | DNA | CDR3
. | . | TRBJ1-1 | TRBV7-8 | TGTGCCAGCAGCTTCTCGGACAGAGGGACTGAAGCTTTCTTT | CASSFSDRGTEAFF
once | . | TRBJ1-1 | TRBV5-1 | TGCGCCAGCAGGAGGGCTATGAACACTGAAGCTTTCTTT | CASRRAMNTEAFF
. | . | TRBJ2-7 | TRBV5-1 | TGCGCCAGCAGCTCCGGGGGCCCAGGGAACGAGCAGTACTTC | CASSSGGPGNEQYF
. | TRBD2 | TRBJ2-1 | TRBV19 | TGTGCCAGTACTAAAAATGGGCCTAGCGGGACCCAAATGTACAATGAGCAGTTCTTC | CASTKNGPSGTQMYNEQFF
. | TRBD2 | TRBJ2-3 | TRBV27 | TGTGCCAGCAGTTTAGATCGACTAGCGGGAGGCGGTACGCAGTATTTT | CASSLDRLAGGGTQYF
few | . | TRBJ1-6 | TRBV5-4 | TGTGCCAGCAGCTTGCAACAGGGCTTAGATTCACCCCTCCACTTT | CASSLQQGLDSPLHF
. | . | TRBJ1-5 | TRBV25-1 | TGTGCCAGCAGTGATAGCGGGGGTAGTCAGCCCCAGCATTTT | CASSDSGGSQPQHF
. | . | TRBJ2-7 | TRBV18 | TGTGCCAGCGCCGGGGCGAAAAGACAGTACGAGCAGTACTTC | CASAGAKRQYEQYF
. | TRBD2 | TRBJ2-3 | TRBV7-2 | TGTGCCAGCAGCTTACTAGCGGTTAGCACAGATACGCAGTATTTT | CASSLLAVSTDTQYF
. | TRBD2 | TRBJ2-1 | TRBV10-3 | TGTGCCATCAGTGAGCCGTTAGCGGGAGCCTACAATGAGCAGTTCTTC | CAISEPLAGAYNEQFF